This TCR beta chain originates from a study of regulatory T cells in long-lasting Graves disease. Study-level results: With persistent disease, TRBV28, TRBJ1-2 and TRBJ2-5 were the favored segments.

The authors built TCR beta libraries using iRepertoire HTBI primers and Arm-PCR of CDR3 regions. TCRdb re-called the multiplex PCR reads with MiXCR, one entry per CDR3 protein. The sample includes 700,000 or so distinct CDR3 sequences, approximately 29% of them seen just once. This clonotype was observed a handful of times. As yet, its antigen is unknown. Germline CDR1 reads MDHEN; CDR2 reads SYDVKM. The CDR3 is 16 residues long. Trimming took off 5 bases at V and 0 bases at J, with 14 bases between the two ends. Regarding time point: persistent/refractory GD, antithyroid drugs over 5 years with positive TRAb. The TCR library used RNA extracted from PBMCs.

The receptor was isolated from a female donor with Graves disease. The sequenced sample was peripheral blood mononuclear cells (PBMCs), obtained when the disease was refractory, from a patient treated with antithyroid drugs. The rearrangement links TRBV28 to TRBJ2-1; a possible D gene is TRBD1 (6 bases). The CDR3 protein is CASSTAGTSSYNEQFF. CDR3 bases: TGTGCCAGCAGTACCGCCGGGACAAGCTCCTACAATGAGCAGTTCTTC.